Listed below are T cell receptor beta chains from one sample, sequenced in a study of blood T cell repertoires in COVID-19. TCRdb's copy holds only in-frame clones and misses some; the assay was immunoSEQ multiplex PCR. Of about 180,000 clones listed, about 85% are singletons. Sequencing was performed on peripheral blood. These receptors all stem from a woman of 80 years or more with acute or convalescent COVID-19. CDR3s include the opening cysteine and the closing phenylalanine or tryptophan. A D gene is named only where the DNA matches it firmly. A clone size is listed for some rows: how often the clone was seen (once, few, many), or a class if it is expanded.

V gene	J gene	clone size	D gene	CDR3 protein	CDR3 DNA
TRBV6-6	TRBJ1-4	NA	NA	CASSYSGDREKLFF	TGTGCCAGCAGTTACTCCGGGGATCGTGAAAAACTGTTTTTT
TRBV7-9	TRBJ1-2	NA	TRBD1	CASSGGRTGGGGYTF	TGTGCCAGCAGCGGAGGAAGGACAGGGGGTGGTGGCTACACCTTC
TRBV5-1	TRBJ1-6	NA	TRBD1	CASRRGQGASPLHF	TGCGCCAGCAGGAGGGGACAGGGGGCTTCACCCCTCCACTTT
TRBV29-1	TRBJ1-2	NA	NA	CSVQRGDYYGYTF	TGCAGCGTTCAACGGGGTGACTACTATGGCTACACCTTC
TRBV5-4	TRBJ1-6	NA	TRBD1	CASSLGTGGYSPLHF	TGTGCCAGCAGCTTGGGGACAGGGGGTTATTCACCCCTCCACTTT
TRBV9	TRBJ2-1	NA	NA	CASSATNYNEQFF	TGTGCCAGCAGCGCAACAAACTACAATGAGCAGTTCTTC
TRBV6-5	TRBJ1-1	NA	TRBD1	CASSPRRGPGEAFF	TGTGCCAGCAGCCCCCGCAGGGGGCCTGGTGAAGCTTTCTTT
TRBV3-1/TRBV3-2	TRBJ2-3	NA	NA	CASSQGWIREVTTDTQYF	TGTGCCAGCAGCCAAGGATGGATCAGGGAAGTAACCACAGATACGCAGTATTTT
TRBV6-5	TRBJ1-5	NA	NA	CASRPGGPSNQPQHF	TGTGCCAGCAGGCCAGGAGGGCCCAGCAATCAGCCCCAGCATTTT
TRBV9	TRBJ2-4	once	TRBD1	CASSGTGGGNIQYF	TGTGCCAGCAGCGGGACAGGGGGCGGAAACATTCAGTACTTC
TRBV30	TRBJ1-1	NA	TRBD1	CAWSPGGQAFF	TGTGCCTGGAGTCCAGGGGGCCAAGCTTTCTTT
TRBV4-1	TRBJ1-1	NA	NA	CASSQWTSPGWAFF	TGCGCCAGCAGCCAGTGGACAAGCCCGGGCTGGGCTTTCTTT
TRBV7-9	TRBJ2-1	NA	NA	CASSFQADLSYNEQFF	TGTGCCAGCAGCTTCCAAGCGGACCTCTCCTACAATGAGCAGTTCTTC
TRBV6-5	TRBJ1-5	NA	TRBD1	CASTLGQGRQPQHF	TGTGCCAGCACCCTTGGACAGGGTCGTCAGCCCCAGCATTTT
TRBV18	TRBJ1-3	NA	TRBD1	CASSPDRGTGNTIYF	TGTGCCAGCTCACCCGACAGGGGCACTGGAAACACCATATATTTT
TRBV5-1	TRBJ2-2	once	TRBD2	CASAKLAGGVGGELFF	TGCGCCAGCGCTAAACTAGCGGGAGGTGTCGGCGGGGAGCTGTTTTTT
TRBV5-6	TRBJ1-2	once	NA	CASSLEQHRGYTF	TGTGCCAGCAGCTTGGAGCAGCACAGGGGCTACACCTTC
TRBV19	TRBJ2-5	NA	NA	CASSIGGRAETQYF	TGTGCCAGTAGTATAGGGGGCAGGGCGGAGACCCAGTACTTC
TRBV7-9	TRBJ2-1	once	TRBD2	CASSPWTPPGGEQFF	TGTGCCAGCAGCCCGTGGACCCCGCCGGGGGGTGAGCAGTTCTTC
TRBV2	TRBJ1-6	NA	TRBD1	CASSRDSTYNSPLHF	TGTGCCAGCAGTCGGGACAGTACCTATAATTCACCCCTCCACTTT
TRBV5-1	TRBJ2-2	NA	TRBD2	CASSLLSRGDTGELFF	TGCGCCAGCAGCTTGTTGTCGCGGGGGGACACCGGGGAGCTGTTTTTT
TRBV27	TRBJ1-1	NA	NA	CASSLSGRANTEAFF	TGTGCCAGCAGTTTATCTGGCAGGGCGAACACTGAAGCTTTCTTT
TRBV7-9	TRBJ2-2	NA	NA	CASSLTPLRLNTGELFF	TGTGCCAGCAGCTTAACCCCACTGAGATTGAACACCGGGGAGCTGTTTTTT
TRBV19	TRBJ2-1	NA	TRBD2	CASRLQQGTSGISYNEQFF	TGTGCCAGTAGATTACAACAGGGGACTAGCGGGATATCCTACAATGAGCAGTTCTTC
TRBV5-4	TRBJ2-7	NA	TRBD1	CASSFDRGPEQYF	TGTGCCAGCAGCTTTGACAGGGGGCCCGAGCAGTACTTC
TRBV18	TRBJ1-1	NA	TRBD1	CASSPQGAEAFF	TGTGCCAGCTCACCTCAGGGGGCTGAAGCTTTCTTT
TRBV5-1	TRBJ2-1	NA	TRBD1	CASSFRQGIYNEQFF	TGCGCCAGCAGCTTCCGACAGGGGATTTACAATGAGCAGTTCTTC
TRBV5-1	TRBJ1-2	NA	NA	CASSPGGSWSYGYTF	TGCGCCAGCAGCCCAGGAGGGTCGTGGAGCTATGGCTACACCTTC
TRBV15	TRBJ2-7	once	TRBD2	CATSRDRTGTSGSYEQYF	TGTGCCACCAGCAGAGATAGGACGGGGACTAGCGGGAGCTACGAGCAGTACTTC
TRBV4-1	TRBJ2-2	NA	TRBD1	CASSRGQVLTGELFF	TGCGCCAGCAGCCGGGGACAGGTTCTTACCGGGGAGCTGTTTTTT
TRBV6-6	TRBJ2-7	NA	NA	CASSPGGLSSYEQYF	TGTGCCAGCAGTCCTGGGGGCCTGAGCTCCTACGAGCAGTACTTC
TRBV6-6	TRBJ2-7	once	NA	CASSYSIGEGAYEQYF	TGTGCCAGCAGTTACTCGATTGGAGAGGGCGCCTACGAGCAGTACTTC
TRBV5-6	TRBJ2-7	NA	NA	CASSNTDSLEEQYF	TGTGCCAGCAGCAACACGGACTCCCTGGAGGAGCAGTACTTC
TRBV30	TRBJ1-3	NA	NA	CAWGTYSGNTIYF	TGTGCCTGGGGGACATACTCTGGAAACACCATATATTTT
TRBV2	TRBJ2-2	NA	TRBD1	CASSGTGNTGELFF	TGTGCCAGCAGTGGGACAGGGAACACCGGGGAGCTGTTTTTT
TRBV2	TRBJ2-3	NA	NA	CASSFRTDTQYF	TGTGCCAGCAGTTTCAGGACAGATACGCAGTATTTT
TRBV25-1	TRBJ1-4	NA	NA	CASAGGRRFEKLFF	TGTGCCAGCGCCGGGGGGCGCAGGTTCGAAAAACTGTTTTTT
TRBV6-2/TRBV6-3	TRBJ2-7	NA	NA	CASSPQGYEQYF	TGTGCCAGCAGCCCACAGGGCTACGAGCAGTACTTC
TRBV24-1	TRBJ2-1	NA	TRBD1	CATSETTGVGYNEQFF	TGTGCCACCAGTGAGACGACAGGGGTCGGCTACAATGAGCAGTTCTTC
TRBV7-3	TRBJ2-1	NA	TRBD2	CASSSLAGGTYNEQFF	TGTGCCAGCAGCTCGCTAGCGGGAGGCACCTACAATGAGCAGTTCTTC
TRBV20-1	TRBJ1-2	NA	NA	CSATRSVGYTF	TGCAGTGCCACGAGATCCGTTGGCTACACCTTC
TRBV24-1	TRBJ1-5	NA	NA	CATSDEGTNQPQHF	TGTGCCACCAGTGATGAGGGTACCAATCAGCCCCAGCATTTT
TRBV7-9	TRBJ2-2	NA	NA	CASSFRFFMNTGELFF	TGTGCCAGCAGCTTCCGTTTCTTTATGAACACCGGGGAGCTGTTTTTT
TRBV5-1	TRBJ2-1	NA	TRBD2	CASSSLAGGSYNEQFF	TGCGCCAGCAGCTCACTAGCGGGAGGGTCCTACAATGAGCAGTTCTTC